Listed here is a single T cell receptor (beta chain). The antigen remains unidentified. Trimming pared 6 bases from V and 3 bases from J, leaving 5 bases between. Per the germline V gene, CDR1 is MDHEN and CDR2 is SYDVKM. The CDR3 has 11 amino acids. The data were obtained in a study of T-cell memory formation after mild COVID-19. Whole-study findings and limits: Cross-reactive memory seemingly joined, as some responding clones were found in pre-infection memory. There was a balanced CD4/CD8 profile in clones contracting day 15 to 85, and later expanders leaned CD4+.

MiXCR was run by TCRdb on the 5' RACE reads, yielding one entry per CDR3 protein. This sample has about 390,000 distinct CDR3 sequences, with approximately 15% found just once. The sample was PBMCs or a T cell subset sorted from them (not recorded which). This chain links TRBV28 with TRBJ2-5; D unresolved. The source is a man younger than 35 who had mild COVID-19 (a few samples of this study predate the infection). Cell type and time point are not known. The CDR3, as DNA: TGTGCCAGCAGCTGGGAAGAGACCCAGTACTTC. It yields the protein CASSWEETQYF.